The rows below give T cell receptor beta chains drawn from one sample of a study of blood T cell repertoires in COVID-19. Generated by immunoSEQ multiplex PCR, the TCRdb table keeps only in-frame clones and is missing some. Among 280,000 or so clones, over 85% were seen once, and the ten largest hold 2.5% to 3.5%. The sample taken for sequencing was PBMCs or T cells enriched from blood (not recorded which). The origin of the receptors is a woman aged 45-60 years who had been exposed to COVID-19. Each CDR3 is given with its conserved first and last residue. Fields, in order: D gene, clone size, V gene, J gene, CDR3 protein, CDR3 DNA. A D gene is named only where the DNA matches it firmly. Clone size appears in some rows only: once, few, many, or a class for an expanded clone.

d_gene: -; abundance: -; v_gene: TRBV28; j_gene: TRBJ2-7; CDR3aa: CASSLRGEQYF; CDR3nt: TGTGCCAGCAGTTTAAGAGGCGAGCAGTACTTC
d_gene: -; abundance: -; v_gene: TRBV3-1/TRBV3-2; j_gene: TRBJ1-2; CDR3aa: CASSLGQNYGYTF; CDR3nt: TGTGCCAGCAGCCTCGGACAGAACTATGGCTACACCTTC
d_gene: -; abundance: -; v_gene: TRBV3-1/TRBV3-2; j_gene: TRBJ2-7; CDR3aa: CASSTNPGGSSYEQYF; CDR3nt: TGTGCCAGCAGCACCAACCCAGGGGGGAGCTCCTACGAGCAGTACTTC
d_gene: -; abundance: -; v_gene: TRBV19; j_gene: TRBJ1-3; CDR3aa: CASSPSGSPGNTIYF; CDR3nt: TGTGCCAGTAGTCCCTCCGGGAGTCCTGGAAACACCATATATTTT
d_gene: -; abundance: -; v_gene: TRBV2; j_gene: TRBJ2-2; CDR3aa: CASSEAGHYTGELFF; CDR3nt: TGTGCCAGCAGTGAAGCGGGACACTACACCGGGGAGCTGTTTTTT
d_gene: -; abundance: few; v_gene: TRBV18; j_gene: TRBJ1-4; CDR3aa: CASSSTGLEKLFF; CDR3nt: TGTGCCAGCTCATCGACAGGCCTAGAAAAACTGTTTTTT
d_gene: -; abundance: -; v_gene: TRBV3-1/TRBV3-2; j_gene: TRBJ1-1; CDR3aa: CASSQGPETLSGAFF; CDR3nt: TGTGCCAGCAGCCAAGGACCAGAAACTCTCTCGGGAGCTTTCTTT
d_gene: -; abundance: -; v_gene: TRBV28; j_gene: TRBJ1-6; CDR3aa: CASSLGQGILHF; CDR3nt: TGTGCCAGCAGTTTGGGTCAGGGGATACTCCACTTT
d_gene: -; abundance: -; v_gene: TRBV7-6; j_gene: TRBJ1-4; CDR3aa: CASSTREESNEKLFF; CDR3nt: TGTGCCAGCAGCACCCGGGAGGAGTCTAATGAAAAACTGTTTTTT
d_gene: TRBD1; abundance: -; v_gene: TRBV6-5; j_gene: TRBJ2-3; CDR3aa: CASSLGTGVQDTQYF; CDR3nt: TGTGCCAGCAGCCTTGGGACAGGGGTTCAAGATACGCAGTATTTT
d_gene: TRBD1; abundance: -; v_gene: TRBV18; j_gene: TRBJ1-2; CDR3aa: CASQGGDQAYYGYTF; CDR3nt: TGTGCCAGCCAAGGGGGCGACCAAGCGTACTATGGCTACACCTTC
d_gene: TRBD1; abundance: -; v_gene: TRBV5-1; j_gene: TRBJ1-1; CDR3aa: CASSPRGRLNTEAFF; CDR3nt: TGCGCCAGCAGCCCCAGGGGGCGCCTGAACACTGAAGCTTTCTTT
d_gene: TRBD1; abundance: -; v_gene: TRBV11-3; j_gene: TRBJ1-5; CDR3aa: CASSLYIPGGSNQPQHF; CDR3nt: TGTGCCAGCAGCTTATATATCCCAGGGGGGAGCAATCAGCCCCAGCATTTT
d_gene: TRBD1; abundance: few; v_gene: TRBV6-5; j_gene: TRBJ1-6; CDR3aa: CASGHPDRVGSPLHF; CDR3nt: TGTGCCAGCGGCCATCCGGACAGGGTTGGTTCACCCCTCCACTTT
d_gene: -; abundance: -; v_gene: TRBV11-2; j_gene: TRBJ2-3; CDR3aa: CASSLVRGSRDTQYF; CDR3nt: TGTGCCAGCAGCTTAGTCCGGGGAAGTAGGGATACGCAGTATTTT
d_gene: TRBD1; abundance: -; v_gene: TRBV6-4; j_gene: TRBJ2-2; CDR3aa: CASSEGQGNTGELFF; CDR3nt: TGTGCCAGCAGCGAAGGACAGGGAAACACCGGGGAGCTGTTTTTT
d_gene: -; abundance: few; v_gene: TRBV7-8; j_gene: TRBJ1-6; CDR3aa: CASSLDSGGSSPLHF; CDR3nt: TGTGCCAGCAGCTTAGATTCGGGGGGCAGTTCACCCCTCCACTTT
d_gene: TRBD1; abundance: -; v_gene: TRBV2; j_gene: TRBJ2-7; CDR3aa: CASGQAGRGYEQYF; CDR3nt: TGTGCCAGCGGACAGGCAGGGAGAGGGTACGAGCAGTACTTC
d_gene: -; abundance: -; v_gene: TRBV4-1; j_gene: TRBJ2-3; CDR3aa: CASRGGLRSTDTQYF; CDR3nt: TGCGCCAGCAGGGGGGGGCTTAGGAGCACAGATACGCAGTATTTT
d_gene: -; abundance: -; v_gene: TRBV18; j_gene: TRBJ1-1; CDR3aa: CASLGTLGEAFF; CDR3nt: TGTGCCAGCTTGGGGACTTTGGGGGAAGCTTTCTTT
d_gene: TRBD1; abundance: -; v_gene: TRBV7-2; j_gene: TRBJ1-1; CDR3aa: CASSSGQANTEAFF; CDR3nt: TGTGCCAGCAGCTCAGGACAGGCGAACACTGAAGCTTTCTTT
d_gene: TRBD1; abundance: once; v_gene: TRBV5-8; j_gene: TRBJ2-5; CDR3aa: CASSPGTGGQQETQYF; CDR3nt: TGTGCCAGCAGCCCGGGAACAGGGGGTCAGCAAGAGACCCAGTACTTC
d_gene: -; abundance: -; v_gene: TRBV28; j_gene: TRBJ1-3; CDR3aa: CASSPSAGTGNTIYF; CDR3nt: TGTGCCAGCAGCCCCAGCGCCGGTACCGGAAACACCATATATTTT
d_gene: TRBD1; abundance: -; v_gene: TRBV5-5; j_gene: TRBJ1-1; CDR3aa: CASSLRQGATEAFF; CDR3nt: TGTGCCAGCAGCTTGAGACAGGGGGCCACTGAAGCTTTCTTT
d_gene: TRBD1; abundance: -; v_gene: TRBV7-2; j_gene: TRBJ2-5; CDR3aa: CASSPDRQETQYF; CDR3nt: TGTGCCAGCAGCCCGGACAGGCAAGAGACCCAGTACTTC
d_gene: TRBD1; abundance: -; v_gene: TRBV30; j_gene: TRBJ2-7; CDR3aa: CACGTGSSYEQYF; CDR3nt: TGTGCCTGCGGGACAGGGAGCTCCTACGAGCAGTACTTC
d_gene: -; abundance: once; v_gene: TRBV7-8; j_gene: TRBJ2-7; CDR3aa: CASSPFGSSYEQYF; CDR3nt: TGTGCCAGCAGCCCCTTCGGGAGCTCCTACGAGCAGTACTTC
d_gene: -; abundance: few; v_gene: TRBV28; j_gene: TRBJ2-7; CDR3aa: CASSLGQHDEQYF; CDR3nt: TGTGCCAGCAGTTTGGGGCAGCACGACGAGCAGTACTTC
d_gene: -; abundance: -; v_gene: TRBV28; j_gene: TRBJ1-4; CDR3aa: CASSSYRVTTNEKLFF; CDR3nt: TGTGCCAGCAGCTCCTACAGGGTAACCACTAATGAAAAACTGTTTTTT
d_gene: TRBD1; abundance: -; v_gene: TRBV5-8; j_gene: TRBJ1-5; CDR3aa: CASSYSRDRVNSNQPQHF; CDR3nt: TGTGCCAGCAGCTACTCCCGGGACAGGGTAAATAGCAATCAGCCCCAGCATTTT
d_gene: -; abundance: -; v_gene: TRBV5-4; j_gene: TRBJ1-1; CDR3aa: CASSTYRGLVNNTEAFF; CDR3nt: TGTGCCAGCAGCACCTATCGGGGATTGGTGAACAACACTGAAGCTTTCTTT
d_gene: -; abundance: -; v_gene: TRBV18; j_gene: TRBJ1-1; CDR3aa: CASSPEYATGNTEAFF; CDR3nt: TGTGCCAGCTCACCGGAATACGCGACAGGGAACACTGAAGCTTTCTTT
d_gene: -; abundance: -; v_gene: TRBV7-7; j_gene: TRBJ2-1; CDR3aa: CASSLVRGNEQFF; CDR3nt: TGTGCTAGCAGCTTAGTTCGGGGCAATGAGCAGTTCTTC
d_gene: -; abundance: -; v_gene: TRBV6-4; j_gene: TRBJ1-2; CDR3aa: CASSPGLTTGYTF; CDR3nt: TGTGCCAGCAGTCCGGGACTGACCACCGGCTACACCTTC
d_gene: TRBD1; abundance: -; v_gene: TRBV18; j_gene: TRBJ1-3; CDR3aa: CASSPTTGQFRNTIYF; CDR3nt: TGTGCCAGCTCACCGACAACGGGACAGTTCCGAAACACCATATATTTT
d_gene: -; abundance: -; v_gene: TRBV5-1; j_gene: TRBJ2-2; CDR3aa: CASSLRGSVSGELFF; CDR3nt: TGCGCCAGCAGCTTGCGGGGTAGTGTGTCCGGGGAGCTGTTTTTT
d_gene: TRBD2; abundance: -; v_gene: TRBV5-1; j_gene: TRBJ2-7; CDR3aa: CASSLTGTNYEQYF; CDR3nt: TGCGCCAGCAGCCTAACCGGGACTAACTACGAGCAGTACTTC
d_gene: TRBD1; abundance: -; v_gene: TRBV7-9; j_gene: TRBJ1-6; CDR3aa: CASSFGQGNSPLHF; CDR3nt: TGTGCCAGCAGCTTCGGACAGGGAAATTCACCCCTCCACTTT
d_gene: -; abundance: -; v_gene: TRBV28; j_gene: TRBJ2-5; CDR3aa: CASAMARGGETQYF; CDR3nt: TGTGCCAGCGCAATGGCCAGGGGAGGGGAGACCCAGTACTTC
d_gene: -; abundance: -; v_gene: TRBV4-2; j_gene: TRBJ1-5; CDR3aa: CASSQDGDTGNQPQHF; CDR3nt: TGTGCCAGCAGCCAAGATGGGGACACAGGCAATCAGCCCCAGCATTTT
d_gene: -; abundance: -; v_gene: TRBV6-2/TRBV6-3; j_gene: TRBJ1-5; CDR3aa: CASSGGGIGNQPQHF; CDR3nt: TGTGCCAGCAGTGGGGGGGGGATTGGCAATCAGCCCCAGCATTTT
d_gene: TRBD2; abundance: many; v_gene: TRBV3-1/TRBV3-2; j_gene: TRBJ2-1; CDR3aa: CASSQDQTGGLSSYNEQFF; CDR3nt: TGTGCCAGCAGCCAAGATCAGACGGGGGGTCTGAGCTCCTACAATGAGCAGTTCTTC
d_gene: -; abundance: -; v_gene: TRBV20-1; j_gene: TRBJ1-2; CDR3aa: CSARDGGYTF; CDR3nt: TGCAGTGCTAGAGACGGGGGCTACACCTTC
d_gene: -; abundance: -; v_gene: TRBV30; j_gene: TRBJ1-3; CDR3aa: CAWTYNNRAGNTIYF; CDR3nt: TGTGCCTGGACCTATAACAACAGGGCTGGAAACACCATATATTTT
d_gene: -; abundance: -; v_gene: TRBV28; j_gene: TRBJ2-5; CDR3aa: CASSPNRWETQYF; CDR3nt: TGTGCCAGCAGTCCCAACAGGTGGGAGACCCAGTACTTC
d_gene: -; abundance: -; v_gene: TRBV6-6; j_gene: TRBJ1-5; CDR3aa: CASSYPGDQPQHF; CDR3nt: TGTGCCAGCAGTTACCCGGGAGATCAGCCCCAGCATTTT
d_gene: -; abundance: -; v_gene: TRBV27; j_gene: TRBJ1-2; CDR3aa: CASTRKGGDYGYTF; CDR3nt: TGTGCCAGCACTCGAAAAGGGGGAGATTATGGCTACACCTTC
d_gene: TRBD1; abundance: -; v_gene: TRBV5-1; j_gene: TRBJ1-1; CDR3aa: CASSLDGQGLTEAFF; CDR3nt: TGCGCCAGCAGCTTGGACGGACAGGGTTTAACTGAAGCTTTCTTT
d_gene: -; abundance: -; v_gene: TRBV10-1; j_gene: TRBJ1-5; CDR3aa: CASPPPLRPQHF; CDR3nt: TGCGCCAGCCCCCCCCCTCTGAGGCCCCAGCATTTT
d_gene: -; abundance: -; v_gene: TRBV15; j_gene: TRBJ2-7; CDR3aa: CATSRELSRSGLEQYF; CDR3nt: TGTGCCACCAGCAGAGAGTTATCGAGATCGGGTTTGGAGCAGTACTTC
d_gene: TRBD2; abundance: -; v_gene: TRBV6-6; j_gene: TRBJ2-7; CDR3aa: CASRRHRQVSGGTYEQYF; CDR3nt: TGTGCCAGCAGACGACACAGACAGGTTAGCGGGGGGACCTACGAGCAGTACTTC
d_gene: -; abundance: -; v_gene: TRBV28; j_gene: TRBJ1-1; CDR3aa: CASSPPPPGATEAFF; CDR3nt: TGTGCCAGCAGTCCCCCCCCGCCGGGAGCCACTGAAGCTTTCTTT
d_gene: -; abundance: -; v_gene: TRBV6-1; j_gene: TRBJ1-1; CDR3aa: CASSELRNTEAFF; CDR3nt: TGTGCCAGCAGTGAGTTGAGGAACACTGAAGCTTTCTTT
d_gene: TRBD1; abundance: once; v_gene: TRBV5-6; j_gene: TRBJ2-7; CDR3aa: CASSSRDRVSGEQYF; CDR3nt: TGTGCCAGCAGCTCGCGGGACAGGGTATCGGGTGAGCAGTACTTC
d_gene: -; abundance: -; v_gene: TRBV25-1; j_gene: TRBJ2-5; CDR3aa: CASSDAGSETQYF; CDR3nt: TGTGCCAGCAGTGATGCGGGGTCGGAGACCCAGTACTTC
d_gene: -; abundance: -; v_gene: TRBV7-8; j_gene: TRBJ1-2; CDR3aa: CASSLGVPGYGYTF; CDR3nt: TGTGCCAGCAGCTTAGGCGTTCCAGGCTATGGCTACACCTTC